This T cell receptor beta chain was captured in a study of blood T cells in healthy people across ages. General observations from the study: A conclusive naive versus antigen-experienced comparison was prevented by the unsorted PBMCs.

A sample-barcoded 5' primer and a J-beta primer mix were used in a second PCR of roughly 6 to 12 cycles. Via MiXCR, TCRdb re-called the 5' RACE reads, giving one row per CDR3 protein. In the table there are some 1,000,000 distinct CDR3 sequences, approximately 26% of which are singletons. This clonotype appeared a few times. What it binds is not known. The same data also contributed to another study, on T cells of mothers and their children.

What was sequenced was blood. This clonotype was sampled from a girl aged 2 to 9 in good health.

The CDR3: CASSSIGLSAFF. The CDR3 DNA sequence: TGTGCCAGCAGCTCGATCGGGTTGAGTGCTTTCTTT. V and J are TRBV11-2 and TRBJ1-1; no reliable D call. CDR1 SGHAT and CDR2 FQNNGV come from the germline V gene. The CDR3 extends over 12 amino acids. V was trimmed by 4 bases and J by 11 bases, leaving 14 bases between them. The complete variable domain, with remaining parts taken from reference TRBV11-2 and TRBJ1-1, reads EAGVAQSPRYKIIEKRQSVAFWCNPISGHATLYWYQQILGQGPKLLIQFQNNGVVDDSQLPKDRFSAERLKGVDSTLKIQPAKLEDSAVYLCASSSIGLSAFFGQGTRLTVV.